The T cell receptor beta chain described here comes from a study of cytomegalovirus exposure and HLA in healthy donors. TCRdb's table, derived via immunoSEQ multiplex PCR, lists solely in-frame clones and lacks some. The sample has about 150,000 clones, over 80% seen once. Turning to this clone: Its antigen is still unknown.

Trimming took 1 base from V and 3 from J, leaving 12 bases between them. In germline, CDR1 is LNHNV, CDR2 YYDKDF (reference sequence). This CDR3 is 15 amino acids long. Notes on the study in general: Cytomegalovirus-associated TCR beta chains were listed, numbering 150 to 200. Reports described diagnosis of cytomegalovirus status by the classifier as highly specific and sensitive. That first-cohort TCR clusters tended to co-occur in the roughly 110 validation repertoires was found in a later analysis. CMV antigen specificity was confirmed in vitro for a few CMV-associated chains.

Sequencing was performed on PBMCs. The J gene is TRBJ1-2, the V gene TRBV15; no clear D. The sequence was obtained from a man between 18 and 35 years old in good health and CMV-seropositive. CDR3 loop: CATSRVSLSDYGYTF. CDR3 bases: TGTGCCACCAGCAGAGTGTCCCTGTCAGACTATGGCTACACCTTC.